This note documents a single T cell receptor (beta chain) sequence. This entry comes from a study of patients and donors after allogeneic stem cell transplantation. With V trimmed by 0 bases and J by 3 bases, 12 bases remained unmatched. The length of the CDR3 is 18 residues. Germline V CDR1 and CDR2: SGHRS, YFSETQ. In TCRdb, the RT-PCR reads were re-called with MiXCR into one record per CDR3 protein. The sample includes about 960,000 distinct CDR3 sequences, more than 15% seen only once; the top ten take 6%. This receptor was taken from a human donor who was either an allogeneic HSCT recipient or a stem cell or donor lymphocyte infusion donor (not recorded which). It is not recorded whose cells these are; they may come from a transplant donor. The sample consisted of blood, either unsorted or a sorted T cell fraction (not recorded which). The chain uses TRBV5-1 and TRBJ2-7; 10 nucleotides align to TRBD1. The CDR3 region has the DNA TGCGCCAGCAGCTTGGACCTCGAAAACTGGGACAGGGGCTACGAGCAGTACTTC. It is translated as CASSLDLENWDRGYEQYF.